These 8 T cell receptor beta chains were all obtained from the same sample, sequenced in a study of shared clonotypes between healthy human individuals. The assay was immunoSEQ multiplex PCR, and TCRdb's table has in-frame clones only and misses some. The sample yields a few million clones, 85% to 95% seen once. The sample comprised naive CD4+ T cells from PBMCs. As for subset: CD45RA+ positively selected. These TCRs come from a man aged 18 to 30 in good health. Some clones in this sample may be carry-over from other donors' samples.

For the CDR3, the DNA is TGTGCCAGCAGCGCGACGACAGGGGCCACTAATGAAAAACTGTTTTTT. This gives the protein CASSATTGATNEKLFF. The V and J genes are TRBV7-8 and TRBJ1-4; TRBD1 aligns across 8 bases. The CDR3 length is 16 residues. Germline V gene sequence: CDR1 SGHVS, CDR2 FQNEAQ. J was trimmed by 2 bases and V by 5 bases; bases with no gene match: 7.

The rearrangement links TRBV7-2 to TRBJ2-3; TRBD2 matches at 8 bases. The CDR3 consists of 14 residues. CDR1 is SGHTA, CDR2 FQGNSA, per germline. J lost 4 bases, V lost 3 bases, and 3 bases had no gene match. CDR3 in amino acids: CASSFAGGPDTQYF. For the CDR3, the DNA is TGTGCCAGCAGCTTCGCGGGGGGCCCAGATACGCAGTATTTT. Complete variable domain (other parts from reference TRBV7-2 and TRBJ2-3): GAGVSQSPSNKVTEKGKDVELRCDPISGHTALYWYRQSLGQGLEFLIYFQGNSAPDKSGLPSDRFSAERTGGSVSTLTIQRTQQEDSAVYLCASSFAGGPDTQYFGPGTRLTVL.

The chain uses TRBV7-9 and TRBJ2-7; TRBD1 agrees at 8 bases. This CDR3 has 15 amino acids. Germline values: CDR1 SEHNR, CDR2 FQNEAQ (reference sequence). The ends lost 5 bases at V and 2 bases at J; junction bases unmatched: 8. The CDR3 is CASSPLDRDTYEQYF. The CDR3 bases are TGTGCCAGCAGCCCATTGGACAGGGATACCTACGAGCAGTACTTC. Full variable domain (remainder filled in from reference TRBV7-9 and TRBJ2-7): DTGVSQNPRHKITKRGQNVTFRCDPISEHNRLYWYRQTLGQGPEFLTYFQNEAQLEKSRLLSDRFSAERPKGSFSTLEIQRTEQGDSAMYLCASSPLDRDTYEQYFGPGTRLTVT.

The gene calls are TRBV6-5 and TRBJ2-3; 10 bases fit TRBD2. Germline CDR1 and CDR2: MNHEY and SVGAGI. With 0 bases clipped from V and 10 bases from J, the junction kept 4 bases outside the gene matches. The CDR3 extends over 14 amino acids. The DNA for the CDR3 is TGTGCCAGCAGTTACTCCCGACTAGCGGGCTCGCAGTATTTT. It is translated as CASSYSRLAGSQYF.

The V and J genes are TRBV7-3 and TRBJ2-6, with TRBD2 matching 11 bases. CDR1 and CDR2 (germline): SGHTA, FQGTGA. Unmatched junction bases numbered 10, after V lost 5 bases and J lost 4 bases. The CDR3 covers 18 residues. In nucleotides, the CDR3 is TGTGCCAGCAGCCCTATTAGCGGGAGGGCCTTGGGGGCCAACGTCCTGACTTTC. It is translated as CASSPISGRALGANVLTF. The full variable domain, rest sourced from reference TRBV7-3 and TRBJ2-6, is GAGVSQTPSNKVTEKGKYVELRCDPISGHTALYWYRQSLGQGPEFLIYFQGTGAADDSGLPNDRFFAVRPEGSVSTLKIQRTERGDSAVYLCASSPISGRALGANVLTFGAGSRLTVL.

DNA for the CDR3: TGTGCCAGCAGCCAAGGGATCAGGGGGGCCAACGTCCTGACTTTC. Translation: CASSQGIRGANVLTF. V and J are TRBV14 and TRBJ2-6; D is unclear. This CDR3 spans 15 amino acids. Looked up from germline, CDR1 is SGHDN and CDR2 is FVKESK. The germline V and J ends were trimmed by 1 base and 4 bases, with 8 bases remaining between them.

J is TRBJ2-1 and V is TRBV7-9; 8 bases are a match to TRBD1. This CDR3 has 16 amino acids. V trimming: 4 bases; J trimming: 3 bases; junction bases outside the gene matches: 8. The germline gives CDR1 SEHNR, CDR2 FQNEAQ (reference sequence). The CDR3 DNA reads TGTGCCAGCAGCTGGCACTACAGGGGGGACTACAATGAGCAGTTCTTC. Amino acid sequence: CASSWHYRGDYNEQFF.

This chain connects TRBV19 to TRBJ2-7; a weak D match, TRBD1 (6 bases). The CDR3 runs to 14 residues. V lost 6 bases to trimming and J lost 3 bases, with 15 bases between them. From germline, CDR1 is LNHDA and CDR2 SQIVND (reference sequence). CDR3 DNA sequence: TGTGCCAGTAGCCGAACAGGGCCCTACTACGAGCAGTACTTC. It specifies CASSRTGPYYEQYF.